Detailed here is one TCR beta chain. No cognate antigen has been identified for it. Base-call qualities are not available, and no considerably larger clone is one nucleotide away. The CDR3 has 13 amino acids, counting the end cysteine and phenylalanine. Only CDR3 DNA is held: 39 bases, read in frame from base 1. For this chain, trimming is 6 bases at the V end and 4 bases at the J end, and the number of junction bases without a gene match is 5. CDR1 and CDR2, per the germline V gene, are SQVTM and ANQGSEA. The data stem from a study of blood T cell repertoires in COVID-19 (TCRdb year 2020). For context, the study as a whole: Collaborator samples came from the United States, Italy and Spain and covered acute and convalescent phases of COVID-19. A de-identified subject ID, COVID-19 status, age in years and sex were almost always included in the sample metadata. The dataset comprised deeply sampled blood TCRbeta repertoires from subjects exposed to, actively infected with, or recovered from COVID-19. Where HLA class I and class II types were available, the types were taken from metadata supplied by the sample provider, not from assay-based typing. The repertoires were released in a freely available public database intended as a resource for research on the immune response to SARS-CoV-2. The material from the prospective study consisted of cDNA or gDNA derived from T cells, B-cell-depleted T cells, or PBMCs. The samples were drawn from the first 160 participants of the ongoing ImmuneRACE study and from 1,254 subjects provided by 6 global collaborators. What the research found in general, with its limitations: How much clinical and demographic metadata was included differed by source and by participant, and the metadata was provided uncurated.

TCRbeta CDR3 regions were amplified from genomic DNA using the immunoSEQ Assay, a bias-controlled multiplex PCR. In the authors' own workflow: Within the assay, amplification of reference gene primers was used to estimate how many nucleated cells each sample contained. Sequence reads were collapsed and filtered to measure the absolute abundance of every unique TCRbeta CDR3 rearrangement. Productive Simpson clonality was computed per sample as the square root of Simpson's diversity index over productive rearrangements. TCRdb stores this immuneACCESS table with in-frame sequences only. Part of the clones is absent; in the studies checked, under half of the shortfall reflects unresolved V genes, and no reason is known for the rest. D and trimming come from the DNA, and the V and J calls and clone size come from that table. In this sample the table shows about 430,000 clones, about 88% of which occur a single time. The ten top clones hold 1.4% of the sample.

Participants in the prospective study were enrolled through a virtual design, were aged roughly 18 to 90 years, and lived in about two dozen United States geographic areas. Cohort assignment in the prospective study relied on participant-reported clinical history from a screening survey and a study questionnaire. A participant counted as exposed if, within 2 weeks of entering the study, that participant had been in contact with someone who had a PCR-confirmed or clinician-diagnosed COVID-19 case. In the prospective study, mobile phlebotomists collected whole blood, serum and a nasopharyngeal or oropharyngeal swab from each participant. Over an approximately 2-month period, participants in the prospective study had the option of providing additional blood draws and questionnaires. Prospective study blood samples were shipped either frozen or at room temperature before DNA extraction.

This chain is built from TRBV29-1 and TRBJ2-2, with 7 central nucleotides matching TRBD2. The origin of this receptor is a woman between 18 and 30 years old who had been exposed to COVID-19. Source material: PBMCs or T cells enriched from blood (not recorded which). DNA sequence: TGCAGCGTACCAGCGGGGATCACCGGGGAGCTGTTTTTT. Its amino acids are CSVPAGITGELFF.